The T cell receptor beta chain under discussion was sequenced for a study of shared clonotypes between healthy human individuals. The study's findings and limits: Memory subsets had estimated richness that was generally smaller than that of naive subsets. The generation probabilities recorded for non-shared clonotypes fell below those of clonotypes shared by all four donors.

Clones were read by immunoSEQ multiplex PCR, and TCRdb kept only the in-frame ones, dropping some. The table has a few million clones, roughly 95% seen once. Of note for this clone: Its target is not known.

Terminally differentiated effector memory CD45RA+ cells were excluded by CCR7 positive selection of CD45RO-negative cells. Trimming took off 5 bases at V and 0 bases at J, with 11 bases between the two ends. The CDR3 spans 15 residues. Germline V gene lookup returns CDR1 MNHEY and CDR2 SMNVEV (reference sequence). The chain is built from TRBV27 and TRBJ1-5; D may be TRBD1 (5 bases). The sequence was obtained from a man aged 18 to 29 in good health. Some clones in this sample may be carry-over from other donors' samples. Sequencing was performed on naive CD8+ T cells from PBMCs. For the CDR3, the DNA is TGTGCCAGCAGTCCGATAGGGGCTAGCAATCAGCCCCAGCATTTT. This gives the protein CASSPIGASNQPQHF.